This is a list of T cell receptor beta chains from one sample in a study of naive and memory T cell subsets. Each CDR3 protein is one row after TCRdb ran MiXCR on the UMI-ligation and nested PCR reads. The top ten clones hold less than 1.5% of a sample with tens of thousands of distinct CDR3 sequences, about 10% of them seen once. The sample consisted of naive CD8+ T cells from blood. Receptors were obtained from a human donor in good health. Both conserved end residues are part of each CDR3. Fields, in order: V gene, CDR3 length, CDR3 protein.

v_call: TRBV12-3/TRBV12-4; cdr3_length: 14; cdr3_aa: CASSTTTPSYGYTF
v_call: TRBV20-1; cdr3_length: 15; cdr3_aa: CSASPRGRRKETQYF
v_call: TRBV12-3/TRBV12-4; cdr3_length: 13; cdr3_aa: CASSATGNQPQHF
v_call: TRBV29-1; cdr3_length: 13; cdr3_aa: CSVEVSASNEQYF
v_call: TRBV10-2; cdr3_length: 17; cdr3_aa: CASLPPRQGRPYNEQFF
v_call: TRBV10-3; cdr3_length: 12; cdr3_aa: CAITDRAGEAFF
v_call: TRBV7-9; cdr3_length: 14; cdr3_aa: CASSYAGRPGELFF
v_call: TRBV28; cdr3_length: 19; cdr3_aa: CASSYSGLAGVGGTDTQYF
v_call: TRBV6-2/TRBV6-3; cdr3_length: 13; cdr3_aa: CASRTGSNQPQHF
v_call: TRBV12-3/TRBV12-4; cdr3_length: 13; cdr3_aa: CASSDTGSGELFF
v_call: TRBV14; cdr3_length: 13; cdr3_aa: CASRPPDTDTQYF
v_call: TRBV2; cdr3_length: 15; cdr3_aa: CASSASLAGWETQYF
v_call: TRBV27; cdr3_length: 14; cdr3_aa: CASSSTGLGSPLHF
v_call: TRBV2; cdr3_length: 14; cdr3_aa: CASSETGRNYEQYF
v_call: TRBV5-4; cdr3_length: 19; cdr3_aa: CASSPHTFIGTESPYEQYF
v_call: TRBV7-2; cdr3_length: 13; cdr3_aa: CASSSWDTPISIF
v_call: TRBV6-2/TRBV6-3; cdr3_length: 13; cdr3_aa: CASSYSIGALQYF
v_call: TRBV29-1; cdr3_length: 17; cdr3_aa: CSVEGAKAVSSYNEQFF
v_call: TRBV10-3; cdr3_length: 16; cdr3_aa: CAISESSPVTYNEQFF
v_call: TRBV6-2/TRBV6-3; cdr3_length: 16; cdr3_aa: CASSYSDSVDTDTQYF
v_call: TRBV13; cdr3_length: 16; cdr3_aa: CASSPSLRAATQEQYF
v_call: TRBV7-9; cdr3_length: 12; cdr3_aa: CASSPKREKQFF
v_call: TRBV10-3; cdr3_length: 14; cdr3_aa: CAISHSTAPYEQYF
v_call: TRBV7-9; cdr3_length: 13; cdr3_aa: CASSLANRDYQYF
v_call: TRBV6-9; cdr3_length: 16; cdr3_aa: CASSYSDGRGDYGYTF
v_call: TRBV20-1; cdr3_length: 18; cdr3_aa: CSARLRDRGVVGANVLTF
v_call: TRBV10-3; cdr3_length: 13; cdr3_aa: CAISGQGPNEQFF
v_call: TRBV10-3; cdr3_length: 16; cdr3_aa: CAIRNLAGGIDGELFF
v_call: TRBV6-1; cdr3_length: 15; cdr3_aa: CASSEEPGSPYEQYF
v_call: TRBV20-1; cdr3_length: 12; cdr3_aa: CSGSTENYEQYF
v_call: TRBV28; cdr3_length: 17; cdr3_aa: CASSAVASGTRTDTQYF
v_call: TRBV4-1; cdr3_length: 15; cdr3_aa: CASREGLAGRGEQFF
v_call: TRBV6-4; cdr3_length: 18; cdr3_aa: CASSETGTIGSSYNEQFF
v_call: TRBV29-1; cdr3_length: 12; cdr3_aa: CSAAGTSYEQFF
v_call: TRBV4-1; cdr3_length: 16; cdr3_aa: CASSQDLGGISYGYTF
v_call: TRBV28; cdr3_length: 12; cdr3_aa: CASSKEETEAFF
v_call: TRBV27; cdr3_length: 16; cdr3_aa: CASSLSWRVYADTQYF
v_call: TRBV20-1; cdr3_length: 15; cdr3_aa: CSQNEDVRRYNEQFF
v_call: TRBV7-9; cdr3_length: 14; cdr3_aa: CASSRPGAGTEAFF
v_call: TRBV2; cdr3_length: 15; cdr3_aa: CASRGTSGRSDTQYF
v_call: TRBV9; cdr3_length: 9; cdr3_aa: CASSPQGSF
v_call: TRBV12-3/TRBV12-4; cdr3_length: 13; cdr3_aa: CASTRGGAGELFF